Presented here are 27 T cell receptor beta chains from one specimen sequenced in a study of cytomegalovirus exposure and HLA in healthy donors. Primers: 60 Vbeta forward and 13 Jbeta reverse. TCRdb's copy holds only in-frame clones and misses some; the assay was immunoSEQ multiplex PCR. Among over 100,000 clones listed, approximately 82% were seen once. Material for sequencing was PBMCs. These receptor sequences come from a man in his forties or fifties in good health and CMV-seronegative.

The DNA of the CDR3 is TGTGCCAGCAGGGCAACCCCAAGCTCCTACAATGAGCAGTTCTTC. This gives the protein CASRATPSSYNEQFF. The chain carries TRBV6-1 and TRBJ2-1, with D hard to call. Trimming shortened V by 6 bases and J by 0 bases, and 12 bases separated the two germline ends. The CDR3 totals 15 residues. CDR1 is MNHNS, CDR2 SASEGT, per germline.

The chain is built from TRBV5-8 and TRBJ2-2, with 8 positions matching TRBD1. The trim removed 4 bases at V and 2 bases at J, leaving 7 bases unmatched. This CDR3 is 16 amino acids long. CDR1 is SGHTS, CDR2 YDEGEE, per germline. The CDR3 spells CASSQWTGINTGELFF. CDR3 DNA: TGTGCCAGCAGCCAGTGGACAGGGATAAACACCGGGGAGCTGTTTTTT.

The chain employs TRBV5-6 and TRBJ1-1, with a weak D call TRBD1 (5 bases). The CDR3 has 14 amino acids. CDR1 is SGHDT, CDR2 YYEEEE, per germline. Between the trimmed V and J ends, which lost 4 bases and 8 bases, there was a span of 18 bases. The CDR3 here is CASSPGGEYKEAFF. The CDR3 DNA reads TGTGCCAGCAGCCCGGGGGGAGAGTACAAGGAAGCTTTCTTT.

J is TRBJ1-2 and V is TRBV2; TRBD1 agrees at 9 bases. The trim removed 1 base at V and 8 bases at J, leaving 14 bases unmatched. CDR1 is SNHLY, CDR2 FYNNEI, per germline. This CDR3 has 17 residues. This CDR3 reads CASSEGGIQDRGYGYTF. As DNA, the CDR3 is TGTGCCAGCAGTGAAGGGGGTATCCAGGACAGGGGATACGGCTACACCTTC.

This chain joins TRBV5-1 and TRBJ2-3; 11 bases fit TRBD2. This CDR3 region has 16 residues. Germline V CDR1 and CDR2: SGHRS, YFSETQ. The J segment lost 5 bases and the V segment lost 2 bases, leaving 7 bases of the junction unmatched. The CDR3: CASSFLAGGPGDTQYF. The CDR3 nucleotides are TGCGCCAGCAGCTTTTTAGCGGGAGGGCCCGGAGATACGCAGTATTTT. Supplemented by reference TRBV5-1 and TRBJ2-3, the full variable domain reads KAGVTQTPRYLIKTRGQQVTLSCSPISGHRSVSWYQQTPGQGLQFLFEYFSETQRNKGNFPGRFSGRQFSNSRSEMNVSTLELGDSALYLCASSFLAGGPGDTQYFGPGTRLTVL.

The CDR3 DNA is TGTGCCAGCAGCGCTTACAGGGGGATGAACACTGAAGCTTTCTTT. Its protein is CASSAYRGMNTEAFF. The rearrangement joins TRBV9 to TRBJ1-1; 8 nucleotides match TRBD1. Germline trimming cut 3 bases from V and 0 bases from J; bases unmatched to any gene: 4. CDR3 length: 15 amino acids. The germline V gene has CDR1 SGDLS and CDR2 YYNGEE. The variable domain in full, with the rest retrieved from reference TRBV9 and TRBJ1-1, is DSGVTQTPKHLITATGQRVTLRCSPRSGDLSVYWYQQSLDQGLQFLIQYYNGEERAKGNILERFSAQQFPDLHSELNLSSLELGDSALYFCASSAYRGMNTEAFFGQGTRLTVV.

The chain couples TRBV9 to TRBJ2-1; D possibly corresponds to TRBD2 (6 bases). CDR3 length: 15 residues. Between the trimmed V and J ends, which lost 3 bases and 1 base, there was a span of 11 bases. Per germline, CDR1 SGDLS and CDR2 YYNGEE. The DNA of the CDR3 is TGTGCCAGCAGCGGGGGGGACTTTTCCTACAATGAGCAGTTCTTC. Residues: CASSGGDFSYNEQFF.

The CDR3 loop reads CASVTGTSGADTQYF. The CDR3 bases are TGCGCCAGCGTTACCGGGACTAGCGGGGCAGATACGCAGTATTTT. The chain links TRBV5-1 to TRBJ2-3; 13 bases fit TRBD2. Germline trimming cut 7 bases from V and 4 bases from J; bases unmatched to any gene: 6. The CDR3 runs 15 residues. Germline CDR1 reads SGHRS; CDR2 reads YFSETQ.

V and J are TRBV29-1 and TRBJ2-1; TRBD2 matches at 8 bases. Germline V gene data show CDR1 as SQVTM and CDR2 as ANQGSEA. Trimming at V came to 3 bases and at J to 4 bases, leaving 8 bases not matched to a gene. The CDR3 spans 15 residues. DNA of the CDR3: TGCAGCGTTGAGATTAGCGGGATTTCTTACAATGAGCAGTTCTTC. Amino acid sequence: CSVEISGISYNEQFF.

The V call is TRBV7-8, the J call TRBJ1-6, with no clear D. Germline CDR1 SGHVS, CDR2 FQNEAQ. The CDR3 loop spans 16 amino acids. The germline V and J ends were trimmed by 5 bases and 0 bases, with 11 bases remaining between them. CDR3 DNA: TGTGCCAGCAGCGCCCGGTTTAGCTCCTATAATTCACCCCTCCACTTT. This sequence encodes CASSARFSSYNSPLHF.

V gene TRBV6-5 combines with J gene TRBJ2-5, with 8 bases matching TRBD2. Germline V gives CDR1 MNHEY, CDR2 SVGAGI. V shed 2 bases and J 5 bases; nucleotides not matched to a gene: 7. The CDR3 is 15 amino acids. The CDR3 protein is CASSYPRGAGETQYF. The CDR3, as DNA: TGTGCCAGCAGTTACCCGCGGGGGGCCGGGGAGACCCAGTACTTC.

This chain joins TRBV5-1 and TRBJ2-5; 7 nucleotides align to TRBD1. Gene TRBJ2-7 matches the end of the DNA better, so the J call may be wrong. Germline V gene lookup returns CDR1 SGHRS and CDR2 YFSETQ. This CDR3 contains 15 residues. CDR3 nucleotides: TGCGCCAGCAGCTGGGGACAGTCCCAGTACGACGAGCAGTACTTC. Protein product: CASSWGQSQYDEQYF.

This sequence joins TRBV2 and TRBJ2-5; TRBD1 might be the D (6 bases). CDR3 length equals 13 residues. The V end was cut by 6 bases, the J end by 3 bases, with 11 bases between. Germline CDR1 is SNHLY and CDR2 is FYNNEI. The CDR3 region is CASSGQMEETQYF. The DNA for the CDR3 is TGTGCCAGCAGCGGACAGATGGAAGAGACCCAGTACTTC.

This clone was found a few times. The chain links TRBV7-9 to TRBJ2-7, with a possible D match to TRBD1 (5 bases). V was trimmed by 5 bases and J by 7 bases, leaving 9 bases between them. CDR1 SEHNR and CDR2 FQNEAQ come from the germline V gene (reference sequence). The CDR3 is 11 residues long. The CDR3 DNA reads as TGTGCCAGCAGCCAGGGTGTGGAGCAGTACTTC. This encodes CASSQGVEQYF.

As DNA, the CDR3 is TGTGCCAGCAGTGGGTTTAGAAGCGGGGAGCTGTTTTTT. Its translation: CASSGFRSGELFF. This chain links TRBV2 with TRBJ2-2, with D unresolved. This CDR3 region has 13 residues. V was shortened by 4 bases and J by 7 bases, with 10 bases between the two germline ends. Germline V gene sequence: CDR1 SNHLY, CDR2 FYNNEI.

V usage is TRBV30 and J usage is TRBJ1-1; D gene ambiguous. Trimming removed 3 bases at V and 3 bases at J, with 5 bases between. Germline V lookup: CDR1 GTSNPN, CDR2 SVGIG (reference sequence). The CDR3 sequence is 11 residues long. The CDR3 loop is CAWSLDTEAFF. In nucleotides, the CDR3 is TGTGCCTGGAGCCTCGACACTGAAGCTTTCTTT.

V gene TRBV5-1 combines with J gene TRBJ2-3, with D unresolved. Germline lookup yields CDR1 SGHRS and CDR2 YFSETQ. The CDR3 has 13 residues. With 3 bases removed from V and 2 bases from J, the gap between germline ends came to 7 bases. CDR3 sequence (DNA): TGCGCCAGCAGCTCCTCACACACAGATACGCAGTATTTT. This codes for CASSSSHTDTQYF.

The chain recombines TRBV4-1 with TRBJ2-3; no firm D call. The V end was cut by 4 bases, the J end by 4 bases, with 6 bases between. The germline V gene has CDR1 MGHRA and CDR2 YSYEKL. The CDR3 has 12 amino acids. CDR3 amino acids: CASSPSADTQYF. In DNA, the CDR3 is TGCGCCAGCAGCCCCTCAGCAGATACGCAGTATTTT.

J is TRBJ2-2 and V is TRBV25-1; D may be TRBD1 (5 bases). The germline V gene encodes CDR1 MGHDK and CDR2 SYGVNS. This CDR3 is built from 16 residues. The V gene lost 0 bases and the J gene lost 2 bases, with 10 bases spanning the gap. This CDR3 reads CASSEYGARNTGELFF. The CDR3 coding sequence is TGTGCCAGCAGTGAATATGGGGCCAGAAACACCGGGGAGCTGTTTTTT.

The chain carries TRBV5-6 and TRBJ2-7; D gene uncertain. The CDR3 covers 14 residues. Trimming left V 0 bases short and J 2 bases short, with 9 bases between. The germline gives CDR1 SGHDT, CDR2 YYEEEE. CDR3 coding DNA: TGTGCCAGCAGCTTGGTGGGCAGGACCTACGAGCAGTACTTC. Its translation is CASSLVGRTYEQYF.

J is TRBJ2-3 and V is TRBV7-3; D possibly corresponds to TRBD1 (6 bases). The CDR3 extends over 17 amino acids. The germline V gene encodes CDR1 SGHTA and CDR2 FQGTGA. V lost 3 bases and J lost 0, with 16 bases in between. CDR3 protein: CASSFRTDHLSTDTQYF. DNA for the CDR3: TGTGCCAGCAGCTTCCGGACAGACCACTTAAGCACAGATACGCAGTATTTT.

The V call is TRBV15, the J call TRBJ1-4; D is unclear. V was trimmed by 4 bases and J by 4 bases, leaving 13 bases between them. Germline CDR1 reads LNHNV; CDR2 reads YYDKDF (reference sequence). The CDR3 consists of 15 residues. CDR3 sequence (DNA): TGTGCCACCAGCATATACAGTTTTCTTAATGAAAAACTGTTTTTT. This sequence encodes CATSIYSFLNEKLFF.

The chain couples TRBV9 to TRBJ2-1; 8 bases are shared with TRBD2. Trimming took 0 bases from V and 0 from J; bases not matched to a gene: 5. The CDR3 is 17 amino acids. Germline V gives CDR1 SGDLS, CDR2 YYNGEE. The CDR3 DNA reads TGTGCCAGCAGCGTAGTTAGCGGGGTCAGCTCCTACAATGAGCAGTTCTTC. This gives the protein CASSVVSGVSSYNEQFF. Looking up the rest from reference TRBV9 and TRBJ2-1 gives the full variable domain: DSGVTQTPKHLITATGQRVTLRCSPRSGDLSVYWYQQSLDQGLQFLIQYYNGEERAKGNILERFSAQQFPDLHSELNLSSLELGDSALYFCASSVVSGVSSYNEQFFGPGTRLTVL.

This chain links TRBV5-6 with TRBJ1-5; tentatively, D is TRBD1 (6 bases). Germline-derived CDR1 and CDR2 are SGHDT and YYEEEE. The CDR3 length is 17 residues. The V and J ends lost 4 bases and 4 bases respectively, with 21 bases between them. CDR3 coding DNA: TGTGCCAGCAGCCAGACACAGGGAACCTTAAGGAATCAGCCCCAGCATTTT. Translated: CASSQTQGTLRNQPQHF.

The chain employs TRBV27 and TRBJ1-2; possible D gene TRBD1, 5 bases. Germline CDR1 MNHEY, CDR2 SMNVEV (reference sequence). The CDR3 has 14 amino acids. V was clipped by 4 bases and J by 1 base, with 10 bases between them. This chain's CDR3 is CASSWSGGNYGYTF. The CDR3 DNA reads TGTGCCAGCAGTTGGTCCGGGGGTAACTATGGCTACACCTTC.

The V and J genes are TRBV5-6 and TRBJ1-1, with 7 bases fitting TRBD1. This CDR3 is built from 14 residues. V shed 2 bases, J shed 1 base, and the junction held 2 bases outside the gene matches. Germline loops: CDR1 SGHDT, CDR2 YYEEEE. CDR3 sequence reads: CASSFRTGNTEAFF. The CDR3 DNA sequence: TGTGCCAGCAGCTTCCGGACAGGGAACACTGAAGCTTTCTTT.

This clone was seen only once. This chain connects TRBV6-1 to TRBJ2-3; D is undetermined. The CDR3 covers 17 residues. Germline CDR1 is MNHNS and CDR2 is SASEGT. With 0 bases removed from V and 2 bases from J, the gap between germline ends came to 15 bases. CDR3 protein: CASSEAALRMVTDTQYF. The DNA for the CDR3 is TGTGCCAGCAGTGAAGCGGCCCTCAGGATGGTCACAGATACGCAGTATTTT.